The 25 T cell receptor beta chains in this list originate from one sample, sequenced in a study of blood T cell repertoires in COVID-19. The data were produced by immunoSEQ multiplex PCR, yet TCRdb's version contains in-frame clones alone and is incomplete. Found here are approximately 30,000 clones, roughly 92% of them singletons; the top ten hold 4% to 6.5%. Sequenced material: peripheral blood. These receptors originate from a human donor in a cohort sampled during active COVID-19.

This clone has a single count. This chain connects TRBV11-3 to TRBJ2-3, with D tentatively TRBD2 (5 bases). Germline-derived CDR1 and CDR2 are SGHNT and YENEEA. Trimming removed 5 bases from V and 0 bases from J, with 9 bases in between. This CDR3 comprises 14 residues. The CDR3 spells CASSGRTSTDTQYF. DNA for the CDR3: TGTGCCAGCAGCGGAAGGACTAGCACAGATACGCAGTATTTT.

The V gene is TRBV4-2, the J gene TRBJ2-7; TRBD2 matches at 10 bases. J was trimmed by 1 base and V by 3 bases; bases with no gene match: 9. Germline lookup yields CDR1 LGHNA and CDR2 YNFKEQ. The CDR3 runs to 17 residues. The CDR3 is CASSHGERGGLSYEQYF. DNA for the CDR3: TGTGCCAGCAGCCATGGGGAGCGGGGGGGCTTGTCCTACGAGCAGTACTTC.

The V and J genes are TRBV27 and TRBJ2-7; a possible D gene is TRBD2 (5 bases). Germline V CDR1 and CDR2: MNHEY, SMNVEV (reference sequence). The length of the CDR3 is 15 residues. V was clipped by 7 bases and J by 3 bases, with 19 bases between them. CDR3 sequence reads: CASKRTAYRGYEQYF. CDR3 coding DNA: TGTGCCAGCAAGAGAACAGCTTACCGGGGCTACGAGCAGTACTTC.

The chain combines TRBV4-1 with TRBJ1-3; 7 positions agree with TRBD1. V lost 4 bases, J lost 4 bases, and 7 bases stayed unmatched. The CDR3 covers 15 residues. Germline CDR1 is MGHRA and CDR2 is YSYEKL. CDR3: CASSPTLGQGNTIYF. The CDR3 DNA reads as TGCGCCAGCAGCCCAACACTGGGACAGGGAAACACCATATATTTT.

CDR3 amino acids: CSVELEPGNSYEQYF. CDR3 sequence (DNA): TGCAGCGTTGAATTAGAGCCAGGAAACTCCTACGAGCAGTACTTC. The chain uses TRBV29-1 and TRBJ2-7; no reliable D call. The CDR3 spans 15 residues. Germline CDR1 is SQVTM and CDR2 is ANQGSEA. The V end was cut by 2 bases, the J end by 0 bases, with 14 bases between.

The rearrangement joins TRBV4-2 to TRBJ2-1, with D perhaps matching TRBD2 (5 bases). V was trimmed by 0 bases and J by 4 bases, leaving 13 bases between them. Germline V gene lookup returns CDR1 LGHNA and CDR2 YNFKEQ. The CDR3 consists of 16 residues. The CDR3 here is CASSQETAALYNEQFF. CDR3 DNA sequence: TGTGCCAGCAGCCAAGAAACAGCGGCCCTTTACAATGAGCAGTTCTTC.

This clone was detected only once. The chain is built from TRBV5-1 and TRBJ2-3; the match to TRBD2 covers 7 bases. V lost 0 bases to trimming and J lost 1 base; unmatched junction nucleotides: 5. Germline CDR1 and CDR2: SGHRS and YFSETQ. CDR3 length: 16 amino acids. CDR3 protein: CASSLGASGGTDTQYF. CDR3 nucleotide sequence: TGCGCCAGCAGCTTGGGGGCCAGCGGGGGCACAGATACGCAGTATTTT.

The chain uses TRBV3-1 (or the pseudogene TRBV3-2) and TRBJ2-2, with 14 nucleotides matching TRBD2. The CDR3 loop spans 17 amino acids. Germline CDR1 is LGHDT and CDR2 is YNNKEL (reference sequence). After removal of 6 bases from V and 4 bases from J, the junction contained 7 bases not matched to a gene. The chain's CDR3 is CASSGGLAGGITGELFF. The DNA of the CDR3 is TGTGCCAGCAGTGGCGGACTAGCGGGAGGCATCACCGGGGAGCTGTTTTTT.

As regards this clone: The sample carries other DNA sequences with the same CDR3. Written as DNA, the CDR3 is TGTGCCAGCAGCCCGCGTGGCACAGATACGCAGTATTTT. Translating it yields CASSPRGTDTQYF. The chain uses TRBV6-5 and TRBJ2-3; D remains ambiguous. Deletions cut 6 bases from V and 1 base from J, with 8 bases between. This CDR3 comprises 13 residues. Germline assignment: CDR1 MNHEY and CDR2 SVGAGI.

The rearrangement uses TRBV10-3 and TRBJ1-2; TRBD1 agrees at 8 bases. CDR1 and CDR2 from the germline V gene are ENHRY and SYGVKD. CDR3 length: 19 residues. The J segment lost 4 bases and the V segment lost 0 bases, leaving 16 bases of the junction unmatched. The CDR3 loop reads CAISESGGQGRRRAYGYTF. As DNA, the CDR3 is TGTGCCATCAGTGAGTCGGGCGGACAGGGCAGGCGGAGGGCCTATGGCTACACCTTC.

The chain has TRBV19 and TRBJ1-1, with D possibly matching TRBD1 (6 bases). Germline V gene lookup returns CDR1 LNHDA and CDR2 SQIVND (reference sequence). CDR3 length: 19 residues. The germline V and J ends were trimmed by 7 bases and 1 base, with 28 bases remaining between them. The CDR3 reads CASTKPSGHLRRRNTEAFF. In DNA, the CDR3 is TGTGCCAGTACCAAACCTTCGGGACACCTAAGAAGGCGGAACACTGAAGCTTTCTTT. Full variable domain (remainder filled in from reference TRBV19 and TRBJ1-1): DGGITQSPKYLFRKEGQNVTLSCEQNLNHDAMYWYRQDPGQGLRLIYYSQIVNDFQKGDIAEGYSVSREKKESFPLTVTSAQKNPTAFYLCASTKPSGHLRRRNTEAFFGQGTRLTVV.

The chain joins TRBV5-1 to TRBJ2-7, with D possibly matching TRBD1 (5 bases). Trimming removed 0 bases from V and 3 bases from J, with 13 bases in between. The germline V gene encodes CDR1 SGHRS and CDR2 YFSETQ. This CDR3 region has 15 residues. As DNA, the CDR3 is TGCGCCAGCAGCTTGGCCGTAGGGGCAAACTACGAGCAGTACTTC. This codes for CASSLAVGANYEQYF.

The chain employs TRBV9 and TRBJ1-1; D gene unclear. Germline CDR1 and CDR2: SGDLS and YYNGEE. V was pared by 4 bases and J by 4 bases, with 11 bases between. The CDR3 totals 13 residues. CDR3 coding DNA: TGTGCCAGCAGCCCCTCCCCAGGCACTGAAGCTTTCTTT. Translating gives CASSPSPGTEAFF.

The rearrangement links TRBV2 to TRBJ2-2; 9 nucleotides match TRBD2. Unmatched junction bases numbered 12, after V lost 7 bases and J lost 3 bases. CDR1 is SNHLY, CDR2 FYNNEI, per germline. The CDR3 runs 17 residues. CDR3 nucleotide sequence: TGTGCCAGCAACCCTGTAGGAGCGGGGGGCGACACCGGGGAGCTGTTTTTT. Protein: CASNPVGAGGDTGELFF.

The rearrangement links TRBV18 to TRBJ1-2, with TRBD1 matching 7 bases. The germline V gene encodes CDR1 KGHSH and CDR2 LQKENI. J gave up 4 bases and V 1 base, and 3 bases lay outside the gene matches. The CDR3 has 14 residues. The CDR3 reads CASSPLDRSYGYTF. The CDR3 region has the DNA TGTGCCAGCTCACCACTGGACAGGTCCTATGGCTACACCTTC.

Comments on this clone: Mismatch with germline at one junction end may stem from a read error. This chain joins TRBV7-9 and TRBJ1-2; 8 positions match TRBD1. Germline V gene lookup returns CDR1 SEHNR and CDR2 FQNEAQ (reference sequence). The CDR3 is 12 residues long. CDR3 bases: TGTGCCAGCAGCTTGGGAGACAGGGGTGGGAACTTC. As protein: CASSLGDRGGNF.

The genes are TRBV21-1 and TRBJ2-2; the table's D call of TRBD1 was not tested on the DNA. TRBV21-1 is a listed pseudogene. The CDR3 has 17 residues. The CDR3 loop is CASSKEDSPKGTGELFF. Here the CDR3 DNA reads TGTGCCAGCAGCAAAGAGGACAGCCCCAAGGGCACCGGGGAGCTGTTTTTT.

The CDR3 sequence: CATSRDPKALGDEQFF. CDR3 nucleotides: TGTGCCACCAGCAGAGACCCAAAAGCGCTGGGAGATGAGCAGTTCTTC. The chain recombines TRBV15 with TRBJ2-1; D is possibly TRBD2 (5 bases). The V gene's germline CDR1 is LNHNV and CDR2 YYDKDF (reference sequence). Trimming took off 0 bases at V and 8 bases at J, with 17 bases between the two ends. The CDR3 extends over 16 amino acids.

V and J are TRBV10-2 and TRBJ2-1; D perhaps matches TRBD2 (5 bases). The CDR3 spans 15 residues. Germline CDR1 reads WSHSY; CDR2 reads SAAADI. Trimming cost V 1 base and J 0 bases, with 7 bases left between them. CDR3 DNA sequence: TGCGCCAGCAGTGAGTTGGCGGGCTCCTACAATGAGCAGTTCTTC. Protein product: CASSELAGSYNEQFF.

The chain employs TRBV6-5 and TRBJ1-1, with unresolved D. CDR1 is MNHEY, CDR2 SVGAGI, per germline. The CDR3 sequence is 12 residues long. CDR3 DNA sequence: TGTGAGAGCGGGGAGGTGAACACTGAAGCTTTCTTT. Protein sequence: CESGEVNTEAFF.

The chain uses TRBV30 and TRBJ1-2; perhaps TRBD1 as D (6 bases). The CDR3 is 14 residues long. CDR1 and CDR2 from the germline V gene are GTSNPN and SVGIG (reference sequence). Trimming took 4 bases from V and 4 from J, leaving 16 bases between them. CDR3 sequence: CAWTVQGSIYGYTF. The CDR3 DNA follows: TGTGCCTGGACCGTACAGGGCTCAATCTATGGCTACACCTTC.

The chain links TRBV6-5 to TRBJ1-1; 8 bases align to TRBD1. The germline gives CDR1 MNHEY, CDR2 SVGAGI. CDR3 length: 15 amino acids. V shed 5 bases and J 7 bases; nucleotides not matched to a gene: 12. This chain's CDR3 is CASSSYNRDRNEAFF. The CDR3 region has the DNA TGTGCCAGCAGTAGTTACAACCGGGACAGGAATGAAGCTTTCTTT.

The chain combines TRBV19 with TRBJ2-4; no clear D gene. The V end lost 9 bases, the J end lost 6 bases, and 15 bases lay between the germline ends. The CDR3 sequence is 13 residues long. CDR1 is LNHDA and CDR2 is SQIVND in the germline V gene (reference sequence). The CDR3 nucleotides read TGTGCCAGCCCCTCGGCCTGGAGAAACATTCAGTACTTC. Amino acid sequence: CASPSAWRNIQYF.

This rearrangement joins TRBV28 to TRBJ2-7; D is perhaps TRBD2 (6 bases). V was shortened by 6 bases and J by 2 bases, with 17 bases between the two germline ends. Germline V CDR1 and CDR2: MDHEN, SYDVKM. This CDR3 is 15 amino acids long. The CDR3, as DNA: TGTGCCAGCAGCCCAAGTGGGGGGAGGACCTACGAGCAGTACTTC. It codes for CASSPSGGRTYEQYF.

V gene TRBV5-8 combines with J gene TRBJ2-4; 10 bases match TRBD1. The CDR3 is made up of 15 amino acids. The ends lost 2 bases at V and 7 bases at J; junction bases unmatched: 6. Germline CDR1 is SGHTS and CDR2 is YDEGEE. The CDR3 protein is CASSLRGQGRNIQYF. The CDR3 region has the DNA TGTGCCAGCAGCTTAAGGGGACAGGGGAGGAACATTCAGTACTTC.